This TCR beta chain came from a study of OX40 agonist ivuxolimab in advanced cancers. Study-level information: Intravenous ivuxolimab at 0.01 to 10 mg/kg was given to patients every 2 weeks. Prior anti-PD-1, anti-PD-L1 or anti-CTLA-4 therapy was allowed; 35% to 40% had some.

Germline V gene data show CDR1 as SGDLS and CDR2 as YYNGEE. V was clipped by 2 bases and J by 5 bases; unmatched bases: 9. The CDR3 consists of 17 residues. Autoimmune disease history or systemic immunosuppression disqualified patients. Clones were sequenced by immunoSEQ multiplex PCR, and TCRdb holds only the in-frame ones, with some missing. This table has 10,000 to 13,000 clones, roughly 80% appearing once. This sequence originates from an adult with an advanced solid tumor such as melanoma, head and neck, liver or kidney cancer. Source: CD4+ or CD8+ T cells sorted from blood, taken in a trial of the OX40 agonist ivuxolimab. The chain is built from TRBV9 and TRBJ2-3, with TRBD2 identical over 12 bases. For the CDR3, the DNA is TGTGCCAGCAGCGTCCCTACTAGCGGGAGGACCTTAGATACGCAGTATTTT. Translated, it gives CASSVPTSGRTLDTQYF. Combining the CDR3 with reference TRBV9 and TRBJ2-3 gives the whole variable domain DSGVTQTPKHLITATGQRVTLRCSPRSGDLSVYWYQQSLDQGLQFLIQYYNGEERAKGNILERFSAQQFPDLHSELNLSSLELGDSALYFCASSVPTSGRTLDTQYFGPGTRLTVL.